The 14 T cell receptor beta chains below were found in one sample sequenced in a study of T cells after yellow fever vaccination. TCRdb recomputed calls from the 5' RACE reads with MiXCR, one row per CDR3 protein. There are some 300,000 distinct CDR3 sequences in the sample; around 3.9% occur only once, and about 20% lies in the top ten. Material: PBMCs, obtained on the day of the yellow fever booster vaccination. Every receptor here comes from a man between 18 and 29 years old who received the YFV17D yellow fever vaccine.

The chain is built from TRBV2 and TRBJ2-3; tentatively, D is TRBD2 (6 bases). CDR1 and CDR2 (germline): SNHLY, FYNNEI. The CDR3 is 13 amino acids. V shed 6 bases and J shed 7 bases, with 14 bases lying between them. In DNA, the CDR3 is TGTGCCAGCAGCCAAGGGACTCCTAATACGCAGTATTTT. Translation: CASSQGTPNTQYF.

The sample holds many counts of this clonotype. The V gene is TRBV27, the J gene TRBJ2-7; D assignment may be TRBD1 or TRBD2 (5 bases each). CDR1 MNHEY and CDR2 SMNVEV come from the germline V gene (reference sequence). The V end lost 2 bases, the J end lost 2 bases, and 13 bases lay between the germline ends. The CDR3 has 15 residues. Here the CDR3 DNA reads TGTGCCAGCAGTTTACAAGGTGAGGGGACCTACGAGCAGTACTTC. This sequence encodes CASSLQGEGTYEQYF.

The chain links TRBV7-9 to TRBJ2-7; 9 positions match TRBD2. This CDR3 spans 17 amino acids. The V and J ends lost 3 bases and 3 bases, in that order; junction bases with no gene match: 12. Germline-derived CDR1 and CDR2 are SEHNR and FQNEAQ (reference sequence). CDR3: CASSLGRPGTSLYEQYF. DNA of the CDR3: TGTGCCAGCAGCTTGGGCAGGCCCGGGACTAGCCTCTACGAGCAGTACTTC. Full variable domain (missing parts from reference TRBV7-9 and TRBJ2-7): DTGVSQNPRHKITKRGQNVTFRCDPISEHNRLYWYRQTLGQGPEFLTYFQNEAQLEKSRLLSDRFSAERPKGSFSTLEIQRTEQGDSAMYLCASSLGRPGTSLYEQYFGPGTRLTVT.

The rearrangement links TRBV7-2 to TRBJ2-3; 10 positions match TRBD2. V lost 3 bases, J lost 5 bases, and 2 bases stayed unmatched. This CDR3 is built from 14 residues. Per the germline V gene, CDR1 is SGHTA and CDR2 is FQGNSA. CDR3 bases: TGTGCCAGCAGCTTCACTAGCGGGGTAGATACGCAGTATTTT. It yields the protein CASSFTSGVDTQYF.

The rearrangement links TRBV20-1 to TRBJ1-2; D remains unclear. Germline loops: CDR1 DFQATT, CDR2 SNEGSKA (reference sequence). V was cut by 6 bases and J by 8 bases, with 4 bases left in between. The CDR3 is 8 residues long. The CDR3 coding sequence is TGCAGTGCAACCGGCTACACCTTC. Protein: CSATGYTF.

This clonotype was seen more than once but under ten times. The CDR3 region has the DNA TGTGCCAGCAGCTTCCTTGGGCGGGGGAGTAACGAGCAGTACTTC. Encoded protein: CASSFLGRGSNEQYF. V is TRBV7-2 and J is TRBJ2-7; 7 bases agree with TRBD2. Per the germline V gene, CDR1 is SGHTA and CDR2 is FQGNSA. The CDR3 is 15 residues long. J gave up 5 bases and V 3 bases, and 10 bases lay outside the gene matches.

In its sample, this clonotype was seen many times. This sequence joins TRBV7-2 and TRBJ2-5; D is possibly TRBD1 (5 bases). The CDR3 length is 15 residues. Looked up from germline, CDR1 is SGHTA and CDR2 is FQGNSA. Trimming removed 1 base at V and 5 bases at J, with 14 bases between. CDR3 sequence reads: CASSLVGRVAETQYF. The CDR3 DNA follows: TGTGCCAGCAGCTTAGTCGGCAGGGTGGCTGAGACCCAGTACTTC.

This clonotype has ten or more counts. The chain recombines TRBV11-2 with TRBJ2-7; D may be TRBD2 (5 bases). CDR3 size: 14 residues. The V gene lost 7 bases and the J gene lost 2 bases, with 15 bases spanning the gap. The germline V gene encodes CDR1 SGHAT and CDR2 FQNNGV. The CDR3 DNA sequence: TGTGCCAGCACCGCGTTTTCGGGAACCTACGAGCAGTACTTC. Translated, it gives CASTAFSGTYEQYF.

This clonotype was observed at least ten times. The chain is built from TRBV11-2 and TRBJ2-3; no clear D. From germline, CDR1 is SGHAT and CDR2 FQNNGV. V was cut by 8 bases and J by 0 bases, with 12 bases left in between. The CDR3 length is 14 residues. The CDR3 spells CASASGPSTDTQYF. As DNA, the CDR3 is TGTGCCAGCGCCAGTGGGCCTAGCACAGATACGCAGTATTTT.

This clonotype was seen ten or more times. The chain is built from TRBV4-3 and TRBJ2-1, with 7 positions matching TRBD2. V shed 1 base, J shed 10 bases, and the junction held 10 bases outside the gene matches. CDR3 length: 15 residues. Germline V CDR1 and CDR2: LGHNA, YSLEER. CDR3 sequence: CASSQVDWLGGEQFF. CDR3 sequence (DNA): TGCGCCAGCAGCCAAGTTGATTGGCTGGGGGGGGAGCAGTTCTTC.

The sample holds many counts of this clonotype. The V call is TRBV3-1, the J call TRBJ2-7, with 7 positions matching TRBD1. In germline, CDR1 is LGHDT, CDR2 YNNKEL (reference sequence). The CDR3 is made up of 13 amino acids. V was clipped by 5 bases and J by 3 bases; unmatched bases: 4. The CDR3 coding sequence is TGTGCCAGCAGCAGAAACAGGGGCTACGAGCAGTACTTC. Encoded protein: CASSRNRGYEQYF.

This rearrangement joins TRBV12-5 to TRBJ1-3; D ambiguous. Germline V lookup: CDR1 LGHNT, CDR2 FRNRAP. The CDR3 runs 18 residues. V lost 0 bases and J lost 0, with 15 bases in between. CDR3 region: CASGLVLWSPSSGNTIYF. In DNA, the CDR3 is TGTGCTAGTGGTTTGGTTTTATGGAGCCCGAGCTCTGGAAACACCATATATTTT.

This clonotype was detected many times. The gene calls are TRBV7-9 and TRBJ2-5; 8 positions match TRBD2. CDR3 size: 12 residues. In germline, CDR1 is SEHNR, CDR2 FQNEAQ (reference sequence). V lost 9 bases, J lost 3 bases, and 3 bases stayed unmatched. The CDR3 reads CASRSGEETQYF. The CDR3 DNA reads as TGTGCCAGTCGTAGCGGGGAAGAGACCCAGTACTTC.

This clonotype was counted a few times. The chain has TRBV7-2 and TRBJ2-5; TRBD2 matches 10 bases. From germline, CDR1 is SGHTA and CDR2 FQGNSA. J lost 1 base, V lost 4 bases, and 3 bases had no gene match. CDR3 length: 15 amino acids. The CDR3 DNA reads as TGTGCCAGCAGCTCTACTAGCGGGGTCCAAGAGACCCAGTACTTC. The encoded protein is CASSSTSGVQETQYF.